A selection of T cell receptor beta chains follows, all from one sample in a study of sequential checkpoint blockade in melanoma. Libraries were prepared by immunoSEQ multiplex PCR; TCRdb keeps only in-frame clonotypes and omits some of them. The repertoire holds 15,000 to 20,000 clones, 85% to 95% seen once, with 24% in the top ten. The source material was CD8+ T cells sorted from blood (inferred from file names), sampled from a patient given nivolumab and ipilimumab in sequence. The receptors derive from a human donor with melanoma. The CDR3 runs from the conserved cysteine through the conserved F or W. D genes are given only for firm matches. The listing skips clone size in some rows; elsewhere it reads once, few, many or a size class.

NA	TRBV13	NA	TRBJ1-3	TGTGCCAGCAGCTTAGGCCTGTTCCGGACAGTTGGAAACACCATATATTTT	CASSLGLFRTVGNTIYF
NA	TRBV27	NA	TRBJ2-7	TGTGCCAGCAGTGATGCTACTACCCACTACGAGCAGTACTTC	CASSDATTHYEQYF
NA	TRBV27	NA	TRBJ1-3	TGTGCCAGCAGCCCGGGGGGTGGAAACACCATATATTTT	CASSPGGGNTIYF
NA	TRBV27	NA	TRBJ1-4	TGTGCCAGCAGTTTACTCAGGGGAGCCGAAAAACTGTTTTTT	CASSLLRGAEKLFF
TRBD1	TRBV19	NA	TRBJ2-7	TGTGCCAGTAGTATGTGGACAGGGACGTACGAGCAGTACTTC	CASSMWTGTYEQYF
TRBD2	TRBV15	NA	TRBJ2-7	TGTGCCACCAGCGCTAGGACTAGCGGGAGGGACGAGCAGTACTTC	CATSARTSGRDEQYF
TRBD1	TRBV7-2	NA	TRBJ1-1	TGTGCCAGCAGCTTAGTGGGGCTCGGGACAGGGAACACTGAAGCTTTCTTT	CASSLVGLGTGNTEAFF
TRBD1	TRBV28	NA	TRBJ1-1	TGTGCCAGCAGTCCACTCAGGGGGCGTCATAGCACTGAAGCTTTCTTT	CASSPLRGRHSTEAFF
NA	TRBV11-2	once	TRBJ1-1	TGTGCCAGCAGCTTAGGACCGGGCACTGAAGCTTTCTTT	CASSLGPGTEAFF
NA	TRBV13	NA	TRBJ1-4	TGTGCCAGCAGCTTAGGGCCAGGGGCCAGAACTAATGAAAAACTGTTTTTT	CASSLGPGARTNEKLFF
TRBD1	TRBV15	NA	TRBJ2-7	TGTGCCACGTCCAACACCCGACCTGGACAGGCTTCCTACGAGCAGTACTTC	CATSNTRPGQASYEQYF
TRBD1	TRBV4-1	NA	TRBJ1-5	TGCGCCAGCAGCCAAGAAAGGGGACAGACGAGCAATCAGCCCCAGCATTTT	CASSQERGQTSNQPQHF
NA	TRBV27	few	TRBJ1-2	TGTGCCAGCAGTGAAGAGCCGGGACTATCATATGGCTACACCTTC	CASSEEPGLSYGYTF
NA	TRBV11-2	NA	TRBJ1-1	TGTGCCAGCAGCCCTCCCACTACGCGTCTTGAAGCTTTCTTT	CASSPPTTRLEAFF
TRBD1	TRBV6-6	NA	TRBJ2-7	TGTGCCAGCAGTTTGCTGGGACAGGTGACCTACGAGCAGTACTTC	CASSLLGQVTYEQYF
NA	TRBV6-5	NA	TRBJ2-1	TGTGCCAGCAGTTATGGAGGTTACAATGAGCAGTTCTTC	CASSYGGYNEQFF
TRBD1	TRBV28	NA	TRBJ1-1	TGTGCCAGCAGAGGGGGGACAGGGGGCAATTTATTTTATTCTTCTGAAGCTTTCTTT	CASRGGTGGNLFYSSEAFF
NA	TRBV15	NA	TRBJ2-7	TGTGCCACCAGCAGAGTCCTAGCTCGAGGTGGGGAGCAGTACTTC	CATSRVLARGGEQYF
NA	TRBV5-4	NA	TRBJ1-2	TGTGCCAGCAGCCCGACGGACTGGGCCGTCTATGGCTACACCTTC	CASSPTDWAVYGYTF
NA	TRBV5-4	NA	TRBJ1-1	TGTGCCAGCAGACAGTGGGACACTGAAGCTTTCTTT	CASRQWDTEAFF
NA	TRBV7-8	NA	TRBJ2-7	TGTGCCAGCAGCTCCTCCCCAGGGGAGCAGTACTTC	CASSSSPGEQYF
NA	TRBV4-3	few	TRBJ2-7	TGCGCCAGCAGCCTCGGTGGAGGGACCTACGAGCAGTACTTC	CASSLGGGTYEQYF
NA	TRBV20-1	NA	TRBJ1-1	TGCAGTGCTAGAACCGGGACTGAAGCTTTCTTT	CSARTGTEAFF
NA	TRBV2	NA	TRBJ1-2	TGTGCCAGCAGTGAAGTGGTACGGTTAGCTAACTATGGCTACACCTTC	CASSEVVRLANYGYTF
NA	TRBV5-8	once	TRBJ1-1	TGTGCCAGCAGCTTTATGGGGCCTGAAGCTTTCTTT	CASSFMGPEAFF
NA	TRBV6-4	NA	TRBJ1-5	TGTGCCAGCAGCGCTTATGCAGGGCCGAATCAGCCCCAGCATTTT	CASSAYAGPNQPQHF
TRBD1	TRBV4-1	NA	TRBJ1-1	TGCGCCAGCAGCCTCAAGACAGGGGGCATAATGAACACTGAAGCTTTCTTT	CASSLKTGGIMNTEAFF
NA	TRBV6-7	once	TRBJ1-5	TGTGCCAGCCGATCGGGGGGCCCTAGCAATCAGCCCCAGCATTTT	CASRSGGPSNQPQHF